The 21 T cell receptor beta chains below come from one sample, sequenced in a study of T cell clonality in common variable immunodeficiency. The assay was immunoSEQ multiplex PCR, and TCRdb's table has in-frame clones only and misses some. The record shows around 45,000 clones for this sample, with no singletons present. Input material: peripheral blood mononuclear cells. The receptor set was obtained from a person aged 18 to 75 in good health.

This clone was observed at least ten times. Read coverage stops 3 residues before the CDR3 terminus; the germline J gene supplies the remainder. This chain joins TRBV10-1 and TRBJ1-2; D is uncertain. Trimming pared 7 bases from V and 5 bases from J, leaving 17 bases between. CDR1 is WNHNN, CDR2 SYGVQD, per germline (reference sequence). CDR3 length: 14 residues. The CDR3 loop is CASKGSSASYGYTF. The covered CDR3 bases are TGCGCCAGCAAAGGTAGCTCTGCCTCATATGGC.

This clone was detected many times. The read ends 3 residues shy of where the CDR3 ends; the end is completed using the germline J gene. This chain joins TRBV20-1 and TRBJ2-7; 7 bases fit TRBD2. The CDR3 is 15 residues long. Germline trimming cut 4 bases from V and 5 bases from J; bases unmatched to any gene: 14. Germline CDR1 is DFQATT and CDR2 is SNEGSKA (reference sequence). The CDR3 bases that were read are TGCAGTGCTATACTGGGCGGGAGTGGATCGGACGAG. Encoded protein: CSAILGGSGSDE. The full CDR3 is CSAILGGSGSDEQYF.

This clone has at least ten counts. The sequence runs out 3 residues before the end of the CDR3; the remainder is reconstructed from the germline J gene. V is TRBV4-1 and J is TRBJ1-1, with TRBD1 identical over 7 bases. The CDR3 loop spans 14 amino acids. Germline CDR1 is MGHRA and CDR2 is YSYEKL. The part of the CDR3 DNA that was read is TGCGCCAGCAGCCTTGGACGAGGGGGCCTGCGG. It is translated as CASSLGRGGLR. The CDR3 in its entirety is CASSLGRGGLRAFF.

This clone was detected ten times or more. A much larger clone differs from this one at a single base, so this may be a read error. The CDR3 DNA, read in part, is TGTGCCAGCAGCTCGGGACTAGCGACAGATACG. It yields the protein CASSSGLATDT. The CDR3, in full, reads CASSSGLATDTQYF. V is TRBV13 and J is TRBJ2-3; 10 bases align to TRBD2. The CDR3 end falls 3 residues outside the read, so it is completed with the germline J gene. This CDR3 is 14 amino acids long. Germline V gene lookup returns CDR1 PRHDT and CDR2 FYEKMQ (reference sequence). With 4 bases clipped from V and 3 bases from J, the junction kept 1 base outside the gene matches.

This clone was found many times. The read halts 3 residues ahead of the CDR3 end, with the missing end drawn from the germline J gene. The chain employs TRBV6-2 or TRBV6-3 and TRBJ1-5, with 9 bases identical to TRBD1. The J segment lost 2 bases and the V segment lost 6 bases, leaving 8 bases of the junction unmatched. The CDR3 loop spans 16 amino acids. Germline CDR1 reads MNHEY; CDR2 reads SVGEGT. The CDR3 bases that were read are TGTGCCAGCAGAGACCGGGACAGGGCGGGCAATCAGCCC. Protein sequence: CASRDRDRAGNQP. From start to end, the CDR3 is CASRDRDRAGNQPQHF.

This clone was found many times. Read data end 3 residues before the CDR3 end; the end is taken from the germline J gene. This sequence joins TRBV4-1 and TRBJ1-2; the match to TRBD1 covers 7 bases. The CDR3 extends over 15 amino acids. The junction had 10 bases not matched to a gene; V was cut back by 3 bases and J by 6 bases. Per the germline V gene, CDR1 is MGHRA and CDR2 is YSYEKL. The DNA read from the CDR3 is TGCGCCAGCAGCCATGTATACCGGGACAGTCATGGC. Translation gives CASSHVYRDSHG. The complete CDR3 protein is CASSHVYRDSHGYTF.

This clone was seen at least ten times. The sequenced CDR3 bases are TGTGCCAGCAGGAGCGACGGCGGGAGGGCCGGGGAG. This translates into CASRSDGGRAGE. From start to end, the CDR3 is CASRSDGGRAGELFF. The chain employs TRBV7-3 and TRBJ2-2, with 9 bases matching TRBD2. From the germline J gene comes the end of the CDR3, since the read stops 3 residues before it. The CDR3 spans 15 residues. V was pared by 6 bases and J by 6 bases, with 8 bases of the junction left unmatched. Germline V gives CDR1 SGHTA, CDR2 FQGTGA.

This clone was observed at least ten times. From the germline J gene comes the end of the CDR3, since the read stops 3 residues before it. The V call is TRBV30, the J call TRBJ2-7, with 10 bases identical to TRBD1. After removal of 3 bases from V and 2 bases from J, the junction contained 7 bases not matched to a gene. Germline CDR1 GTSNPN, CDR2 SVGIG (reference sequence). The CDR3 contains 15 residues. The CDR3 protein is CAWRPGQGSPYEQYF. CDR3 DNA (partial): TGTGCCTGGAGACCGGGACAGGGGTCCCCCTACGAG.

CDR3 amino acids: CASSSLAGSSYNEQFF. The CDR3 bases that were read are TGTGCCAGCAGCTCCTTGGCGGGGAGCTCCTACAATGAG. V and J are TRBV7-6 and TRBJ2-1; a weak D match, TRBD2 (6 bases). Sequencing ends 3 residues short of the CDR3 end; the germline J gene provides the rest. The CDR3 has 16 residues. Trimming stripped 4 bases from V and 0 bases from J, with 13 bases between. Germline CDR1 and CDR2: SGHVS and FNYEAQ.

The table lists this clone with many counts. The missing CDR3 end, 3 residues past where the read stops, is filled in from the germline J gene. J is TRBJ1-1 and V is TRBV10-1; the match to TRBD1 covers 10 bases. V trimming: 4 bases; J trimming: 6 bases; junction bases outside the gene matches: 5. This CDR3 contains 14 residues. Germline V gene lookup returns CDR1 WNHNN and CDR2 SYGVQD (reference sequence). Here the CDR3 reads CASSGNGQGAEAFF. CDR3 DNA, as far as it was read: TGCGCCAGCAGTGGGAACGGACAGGGGGCTGAA.

Many counts were recorded for this clone. The read terminates 3 residues ahead of where the CDR3 ends, so the germline J gene completes it. The chain has TRBV11-2 and TRBJ1-6; TRBD1 aligns across 8 bases. The CDR3 is 14 amino acids. The ends lost 5 bases at V and 6 bases at J; junction bases unmatched: 3. Germline V gene data show CDR1 as SGHAT and CDR2 as FQNNGV. The CDR3 DNA, read in part, is TGTGCCAGCAGCATCGGACAGGGTAATTCACCC. It encodes CASSIGQGNSP. Given in full, the CDR3 is CASSIGQGNSPLHF.

There are many counts of this clone. The read falls 3 residues short of the CDR3 end, and the missing part is taken from the germline J gene. The V and J genes are TRBV7-8 and TRBJ2-1; 7 bases are a match to TRBD2. V dropped 2 bases and J dropped 7; count of bases not matched to a gene: 17. Germline V CDR1 and CDR2: SGHVS, FQNEAQ. This CDR3 spans 18 amino acids. Partial CDR3 DNA: TGTGCCAGCAGCTTACCTTCGTCTAGCGGACCAACCGTGAATGAG. Amino acids: CASSLPSSSGPTVNE. The entire CDR3 reads CASSLPSSSGPTVNEQFF.

This clone was counted at least ten times. Because the CDR3's place on the DNA is in doubt, the DNA is left out and the CDR3 is given as listed by TCRdb. This chain joins TRBV2 and TRBJ1-1; TRBD1 was called by the table and not checked on the DNA. Germline V CDR1 and CDR2: SNHLY, FYNNEI. The length of the CDR3 is 15 amino acids, counting both ends. The CDR3 is CASILGTVMNTEAFF.

This clone was picked up many times. The read is 3 residues too short to cover the CDR3 end, so that end is filled in from the germline J gene. The chain has TRBV18 and TRBJ2-7; D is unclear. Germline loops: CDR1 KGHSH, CDR2 LQKENI. The CDR3 loop spans 14 amino acids. The V end lost 0 bases, the J end lost 2 bases, and 8 bases lay between the germline ends. The CDR3 is CASSPPFPTYEQYF. The DNA read from the CDR3 is TGTGCCAGCTCACCACCGTTCCCTACCTACGAG.

This clone came up many times. The missing CDR3 end, 3 residues past where the read stops, is filled in from the germline J gene. The chain links TRBV27 to TRBJ2-3; TRBD2 is a possible D gene (6 bases). The CDR3 is 13 amino acids. The ends were cut back, 9 bases at V and 4 bases at J, with 14 bases in the middle. The germline gives CDR1 MNHEY, CDR2 SMNVEV (reference sequence). The sequenced CDR3 bases are TGTGCCAGTCGGAGGGGATCTCCAGATACG. Its translation is CASRRGSPDT. In full, the CDR3 is CASRRGSPDTQYF.

This clone was seen ten or more times. With the read ending 3 residues before the CDR3 end, the germline J gene is used to fill in that end. The rearrangement uses TRBV28 and TRBJ2-3, with a weak D call TRBD2 (5 bases). CDR3 length equals 16 residues. With 1 base removed from V and 4 bases from J, the gap between germline ends came to 15 bases. Germline V gene data show CDR1 as MDHEN and CDR2 as SYDVKM. CDR3 bases read: TGTGCCAGCAGTTTATTCCCGCCCTGGCGGGCAGATACG. Its protein product is CASSLFPPWRADT. The CDR3 in its entirety is CASSLFPPWRADTQYF.

The table lists this clone with many counts. The read gets to within 3 residues of the CDR3 end, and the germline J gene fills in the rest. The chain carries TRBV9 and TRBJ2-1; 11 nucleotides match TRBD1. Losses at the gene ends were 4 bases for V and 9 bases for J; bases not matched to a gene: 9. Germline CDR1 reads SGDLS; CDR2 reads YYNGEE. The CDR3 contains 15 residues. Incomplete CDR3 DNA: TGTGCCAGCAGCCTTACGGACAGGGGGCAAGGTGAG. This sequence encodes CASSLTDRGQGE. The entire CDR3 protein reads CASSLTDRGQGEQFF.

This clone was counted many times. Read sequence stops 3 residues before the CDR3 end, and the germline J gene provides the missing end. Other nucleotide sequences in the sample specify the same CDR3. V gene TRBV19 combines with J gene TRBJ2-7; 9 positions match TRBD2. The CDR3 is 15 residues long. Germline lookup yields CDR1 LNHDA and CDR2 SQIVND (reference sequence). V shed 3 bases and J 0 bases; nucleotides not matched to a gene: 3. CDR3 region: CASSMGLASSYEQYF. Partial CDR3 DNA: TGTGCCAGTAGTATGGGACTAGCCTCCTCCTACGAG.

The sample holds many counts of this clone. Read data end 3 residues before the CDR3 end; the end is taken from the germline J gene. The chain carries TRBV5-4 and TRBJ1-4; D is perhaps TRBD1 (5 bases). The CDR3 is 14 amino acids. Germline V gene data show CDR1 as SGHNT and CDR2 as YYREEE (reference sequence). V was trimmed by 3 bases and J by 5 bases, leaving 11 bases between them. The sequenced part of the CDR3 DNA is TGTGCCAGCAGCTCGGCGGGGCGCAATGAAAAA. This translates into CASSSAGRNEK. The whole CDR3 reads CASSSAGRNEKLFF.

This clone occurred many times. Coverage ceases 3 residues before the CDR3 finishes, and the germline J gene fills in the end. V usage is TRBV6-1 and J usage is TRBJ2-1; 8 bases fit TRBD2. The CDR3 covers 16 residues. Germline-derived CDR1 and CDR2 are MNHNS and SASEGT. V dropped 2 bases and J dropped 7; count of bases not matched to a gene: 10. The covered CDR3 bases are TGTGCCAGCAGTGAACTTGGCGGGAGGAATAGGAATGAG. Translating gives CASSELGGRNRNE. The CDR3 reads in full as CASSELGGRNRNEQFF.

This clone was detected many times. Coverage ceases 3 residues before the CDR3 finishes, and the germline J gene fills in the end. This chain connects TRBV18 to TRBJ1-1; the D gene is possibly TRBD1 (6 bases). In germline, CDR1 is KGHSH, CDR2 LQKENI. The CDR3 consists of 15 residues. V was shortened by 5 bases and J by 6 bases, with 19 bases between the two germline ends. The CDR3 sequence is CASSESTAKGAEAFF. CDR3 bases read: TGTGCCAGCTCAGAATCGACAGCGAAGGGGGCTGAA.